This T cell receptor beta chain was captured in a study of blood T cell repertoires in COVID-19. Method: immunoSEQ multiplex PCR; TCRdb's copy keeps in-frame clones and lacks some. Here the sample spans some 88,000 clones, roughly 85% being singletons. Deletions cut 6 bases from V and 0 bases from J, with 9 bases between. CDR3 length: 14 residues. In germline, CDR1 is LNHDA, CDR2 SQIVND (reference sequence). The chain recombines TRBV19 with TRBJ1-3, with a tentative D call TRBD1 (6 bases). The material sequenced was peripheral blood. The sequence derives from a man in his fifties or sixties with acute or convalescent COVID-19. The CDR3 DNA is TGTGCCAGTAGGGGCAGGGGCTCTGGAAACACCATATATTTT. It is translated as CASRGRGSGNTIYF.